The entry that follows covers one T cell receptor beta chain sequence. The method was immunoSEQ multiplex PCR; TCRdb's version includes in-frame clones alone and lacks a portion of them. Among 70,000 to 80,000 clones listed, about 96% were seen once. This record belongs to a study of technical replicates of blood from several donors. V was pared by 5 bases and J by 3 bases, with 3 bases of the junction left unmatched. The CDR3 covers 14 residues. From germline, CDR1 is MDHEN and CDR2 SYDVKM. Sequenced: T cells isolated from PBMCs. This receptor was obtained from a human donor in good health. J is TRBJ1-1 and V is TRBV28; 10 positions agree with TRBD1. Written as DNA, the CDR3 is TGTGCCAGCAGTCCAGGGACAGGGGACACTGAAGCTTTCTTT. It translates to CASSPGTGDTEAFF.